Included here is one TCR beta chain sequence, with context. This entry belongs to a study of T cell responses to AZD1222 COVID-19 vaccine. Looking at the study overall: Investigators merged groups given second doses at roughly 4 or roughly 12 weeks.

Clones were sequenced by immunoSEQ multiplex PCR, and TCRdb holds only the in-frame ones, with some missing. There are fewer than 30,000 clones in the sample; 78% occur only once, and 5.8% lies in the top ten. Germline assignment: CDR1 MGHDK and CDR2 SYGVNS. Trimming cost V 6 bases and J 7 bases, with 6 bases left between them. The CDR3 has 11 residues. The receptor comes from an adult in good health. The chain links TRBV25-1 to TRBJ2-2; no definite D call. Sequencing used peripheral blood, obtained on day 0 of AZD1222 vaccination. The CDR3 DNA reads TGTGCCAGCAGGGCTAGCGGGGAGCTGTTTTTT. Translated: CASRASGELFF.